Given below is one T cell receptor (beta chain) in context. Its antigen is undetermined. The data were obtained in a study of blood T cells in healthy people across ages. General study results and limits: Roughly linear age-related decline in beta diversity appeared, significant by age about 40.

Combining a sample-barcoded 5' primer with a J-beta primer mix, a second PCR ran for about 7 to 12 cycles. TCRdb independently ran MiXCR on the 5' RACE reads; one entry per CDR3 protein. The sample consists of around 1,100,000 distinct CDR3 sequences, about two fifths of them appearing once. Sequenced sample: blood. The clonotype comes from a man aged 18-30 years in good health.

CDR3 sequence: CASSQNLPSGGAFRETQYF. The CDR3 DNA is TGCGCCAGCAGCCAAAATCTTCCTAGCGGGGGGGCCTTTCGAGAGACCCAGTACTTC. This chain links TRBV4-3 with TRBJ2-5; 12 bases are shared with TRBD2. The CDR3 loop spans 19 amino acids. Trimming at V came to 2 bases and at J to 4 bases, leaving 14 bases not matched to a gene. CDR1 and CDR2 (germline): LGHNA, YSLEER.